This T cell receptor beta chain came from a study of blood T cell repertoires in COVID-19. For the study at large: The study drew acute and convalescent COVID-19 samples from the United States, Italy and Spain. Sample material is recorded as cDNA or gDNA derived from T cells, B-cell-depleted T cells, or PBMCs.

Authors' data handling: Reference gene primer amplification gave estimated nucleated cell counts. The data were produced by immunoSEQ multiplex PCR, yet TCRdb's version contains in-frame clones alone and is incomplete. V and J calls and clone size are as listed in that table; D and trimming were resolved from the DNA. The table records 30,000 to 35,000 clones, about 89% of them present only once. This clone was seen only once. The CDR3 runs 18 residues. Trimming pared 0 bases from V and 4 bases from J, leaving 19 bases between. CDR1 and CDR2 from the germline V gene are LGHNA and YSLEER. V gene TRBV4-3 combines with J gene TRBJ1-3; tentative D call: TRBD1 (5 bases). Sequenced material: peripheral blood. The TCR was taken from a human donor in a cohort sampled during active COVID-19. The CDR3 loop reads CASSQDLGAGSGGNTIYF. The CDR3 DNA is TGCGCCAGCAGCCAAGATCTAGGGGCAGGATCCGGGGGAAACACCATATATTTT.